A single sample gave rise to the 30 T cell receptor beta chains below, sequenced in a study of beta chain features in type 1 diabetes. Study results and caveats: People with Type 1 diabetes carried modestly yet significantly shorter TCRB CDR3s in all four CD4+ subsets.

What was sequenced were expressed TCRB transcripts, since all of the isolated RNA had been reverse transcribed. The method was immunoSEQ multiplex PCR; TCRdb's version includes in-frame clones alone and lacks a portion of them. Among some 270,000 clones listed, under 13% were seen once. These TCRs are of unknown antigen specificity. The sequenced sample consisted of naive CD4+ T cells from blood. The receptors here all came from a man aged 25-45 years with type 1 diabetes.

This clone was picked up a small number of times. V usage is TRBV7-9 and J usage is TRBJ1-2; possibly TRBD1 for D (5 bases). V shed 1 base and J shed 3 bases, with 6 bases lying between them. This CDR3 spans 13 amino acids. The germline CDR1 and CDR2 sequences are SEHNR and FQNEAQ (reference sequence). For the CDR3, the DNA is TGTGCCAGCAGCTTAGGGACACACTATGGCTACACCTTC. Protein: CASSLGTHYGYTF. Combining the CDR3 with reference TRBV7-9 and TRBJ1-2 gives the whole variable domain DTGVSQNPRHKITKRGQNVTFRCDPISEHNRLYWYRQTLGQGPEFLTYFQNEAQLEKSRLLSDRFSAERPKGSFSTLEIQRTEQGDSAMYLCASSLGTHYGYTFGSGTRLTVV.

In its sample, this clone was seen a few times. CDR3 amino acids: CASSVSGSYNEQFF. The CDR3, as DNA: TGTGCCAGCTCGGTTAGCGGAAGTTACAATGAGCAGTTCTTC. The V and J genes are TRBV7-9 and TRBJ2-1; maybe TRBD2 (6 bases). With 8 bases removed from V and 4 bases from J, the gap between germline ends came to 15 bases. CDR3 size: 14 residues. The germline V gene encodes CDR1 SEHNR and CDR2 FQNEAQ (reference sequence).

This clone was seen a handful of times. The V and J genes are TRBV28 and TRBJ2-1, with 10 bases matching TRBD2. Germline CDR1 and CDR2: MDHEN and SYDVKM. Germline trimming cut 5 bases from V and 7 bases from J; bases unmatched to any gene: 5. CDR3 length: 14 residues. In nucleotides, the CDR3 is TGTGCCAGCAGTACTAGCGGGGTGGGGAATGAGCAGTTCTTC. Its translation: CASSTSGVGNEQFF. Full variable domain (rest looked up from reference TRBV28 and TRBJ2-1): DVKVTQSSRYLVKRTGEKVFLECVQDMDHENMFWYRQDPGLGLRLIYFSYDVKMKEKGDIPEGYSVSREKKERFSLILESASTNQTSMYLCASSTSGVGNEQFFGPGTRLTVL.

This clone turned up a few times. The genes are TRBV7-9 and TRBJ2-1, with 8 nucleotides matching TRBD1. The CDR3 extends over 15 amino acids. Germline V gives CDR1 SEHNR, CDR2 FQNEAQ (reference sequence). V was clipped by 5 bases and J by 2 bases; unmatched bases: 5. The CDR3 spells CASSIGDRTYNEQFF. The DNA of the CDR3 is TGTGCCAGCAGCATAGGGGACAGGACCTACAATGAGCAGTTCTTC.

This clone was detected only a few times. V usage is TRBV19 and J usage is TRBJ1-1, with D tentatively TRBD1 (6 bases). From germline, CDR1 is LNHDA and CDR2 SQIVND (reference sequence). V lost 4 bases and J lost 4, with 13 bases in between. This CDR3 spans 14 amino acids. The CDR3, as DNA: TGTGCCAGTAGTAGAACAGGGCCCGCCACTGAAGCTTTCTTT. Translated: CASSRTGPATEAFF.

In its sample, this clone was seen a few times. J is TRBJ2-7 and V is TRBV12-5, with D tentatively TRBD1 (6 bases). V lost 2 bases and J lost 3, with 14 bases in between. This CDR3 has 15 amino acids. The germline CDR1 and CDR2 sequences are LGHNT and FRNRAP. The CDR3 DNA reads TGTGCTAGTGGTTTGTACTCAGGGGTTGTCTACGAGCAGTACTTC. This encodes CASGLYSGVVYEQYF.

This clone has just a few counts. V gene TRBV19 combines with J gene TRBJ2-7, with D unresolved. CDR1 and CDR2 (germline): LNHDA, SQIVND (reference sequence). There are 13 residues in the CDR3. V was pared by 5 bases and J by 2 bases, with 10 bases between. The CDR3 DNA is TGTGCCAGTAGTCCCCGACTTACCTACGAGCAGTACTTC. As protein: CASSPRLTYEQYF.

This clone was counted a few times. The gene calls are TRBV27 and TRBJ2-7; D unresolved. Germline loops: CDR1 MNHEY, CDR2 SMNVEV (reference sequence). The V and J ends lost 3 bases and 3 bases respectively, with 9 bases between them. CDR3 length: 13 amino acids. The CDR3 DNA follows: TGTGCCAGCAGTTTGATCCGAGGCTACGAGCAGTACTTC. Residues: CASSLIRGYEQYF.

This clone appeared a few times. The chain employs TRBV9 and TRBJ2-5; TRBD1 matches at 11 bases. CDR1 and CDR2 from the germline V gene are SGDLS and YYNGEE. The V and J ends lost 3 bases and 4 bases, in that order; junction bases with no gene match: 8. The CDR3 is 16 amino acids. CDR3 in DNA: TGTGCCAGCAGCGCGGGGGACAGGGGGTCCGGAGAGACCCAGTACTTC. This sequence encodes CASSAGDRGSGETQYF.

This clone was seen more than once but under ten times. CDR3 sequence: CASSIEGDQPQHF. The CDR3 nucleotides read TGTGCCAGTAGTATCGAGGGCGATCAGCCCCAGCATTTT. The chain combines TRBV19 with TRBJ1-5; D is uncertain. CDR3 length equals 13 residues. The V and J ends lost 3 bases and 5 bases respectively, with 8 bases between them. The germline V gene has CDR1 LNHDA and CDR2 SQIVND (reference sequence).

The chain has TRBV7-3 and TRBJ2-2; TRBD2 aligns across 8 bases. Trimming removed 0 bases from V and 3 bases from J; junction bases left unmatched: 3. The CDR3 contains 16 residues. Germline CDR1 is SGHTA and CDR2 is FQGTGA. The CDR3 protein is CASSLTSGAYTGELFF. The CDR3 nucleotides read TGTGCCAGCAGCTTAACTAGCGGGGCGTACACCGGGGAGCTGTTTTTT.

The rearrangement joins TRBV29-1 to TRBJ1-2, with D perhaps TRBD1 (5 bases). CDR3 size: 13 residues. V gave up 7 bases and J gave up 1 base, with 13 bases separating them. From germline, CDR1 is SQVTM and CDR2 ANQGSEA. The CDR3 loop is CSAATEFNYGYTF. Here the CDR3 DNA reads TGCAGCGCAGCGACAGAATTTAACTATGGCTACACCTTC.

This clone appeared a few times. The chain carries TRBV2 and TRBJ2-1, with D possibly being TRBD2 (6 bases). Trimming took 6 bases from V and 9 from J, leaving 18 bases between them. Germline V gene data show CDR1 as SNHLY and CDR2 as FYNNEI. The length of the CDR3 is 14 residues. This CDR3 is CASSSVFGSGEQFF. Here the CDR3 DNA reads TGTGCCAGCAGCTCAGTCTTTGGTAGCGGTGAGCAGTTCTTC.

The V gene is TRBV25-1, the J gene TRBJ2-7, with TRBD2 matching 10 bases. The J segment lost 4 bases and the V segment lost 8 bases, leaving 11 bases of the junction unmatched. The CDR3 length is 15 residues. Germline CDR1 is MGHDK and CDR2 is SYGVNS. The CDR3 DNA reads as TGTGCCAGCGGGGAAACTAGCGGGGCTTCTTACGAGCAGTACTTC. Amino acids: CASGETSGASYEQYF.

This chain connects TRBV23-1 to TRBJ2-5; tentative D call: TRBD1 (5 bases). TRBV23-1 carries the ORF label, with uncertain function. This CDR3 is 16 amino acids long. V lost 4 bases and J lost 4, with 19 bases in between. The CDR3 sequence: CASSRPPRQFGETQYF. In DNA, the CDR3 is TGCGCCAGCAGTCGTCCCCCACGACAGTTTGGAGAGACCCAGTACTTC.

This chain connects TRBV15 to TRBJ2-7; TRBD1 might be the D (6 bases). The CDR3 sequence is 14 residues long. Trimming cost V 4 bases and J 3 bases, with 13 bases left between them. Germline loops: CDR1 LNHNV, CDR2 YYDKDF (reference sequence). Here the CDR3 reads CATSTRTAGYEQYF. CDR3 DNA sequence: TGTGCCACCAGCACCCGGACAGCCGGCTACGAGCAGTACTTC.

About this clone: The junction shows a germline mismatch at one end, possibly a read error. CDR3 coding DNA: TGTGCTAGCAGCTCATCCCCGGGCACCGGGGAGCTGTTTTTT. Translated, it gives CASSSSPGTGELFF. The V call is TRBV7-7, the J call TRBJ2-2; D not certain. The CDR3 extends over 14 amino acids. Germline CDR1 SSHAT, CDR2 FNYEAQ (reference sequence).

This clone has just a few counts. The rearrangement joins TRBV9 to TRBJ1-3, with D uncertain. V lost 4 bases and J 0 bases, leaving 11 bases between the germline ends. CDR1 SGDLS and CDR2 YYNGEE come from the germline V gene. This CDR3 region has 15 residues. DNA for the CDR3: TGTGCCAGCAGCTCTAAGCGGAGCTCTGGAAACACCATATATTTT. This sequence encodes CASSSKRSSGNTIYF.

This clone occurred a few times. V usage is TRBV7-2 and J usage is TRBJ2-3, with D possibly matching TRBD1 (6 bases). The CDR3 has 13 residues. Trimming removed 4 bases at V and 8 bases at J, with 13 bases between. The germline V gene has CDR1 SGHTA and CDR2 FQGNSA. The CDR3 DNA is TGTGCCAGCAGCTCGAACAGGGCGGGTACGCAGTATTTT. Its protein is CASSSNRAGTQYF.

In this sample, this clone turned up a few times. The chain couples TRBV28 to TRBJ1-4; D gene unclear. The V end lost 8 bases, the J end lost 6 bases, and 10 bases lay between the germline ends. This CDR3 has 12 amino acids. Germline V gene lookup returns CDR1 MDHEN and CDR2 SYDVKM. The DNA of the CDR3 is TGTGCCAGCTGTGCGGCGGATGAAAAACTGTTTTTT. It translates to CASCAADEKLFF.

This chain uses TRBV5-6 with TRBJ2-5, with D maybe TRBD1 (5 bases). This CDR3 is 13 amino acids long. Trimming stripped 5 bases from V and 1 base from J, with 9 bases between. CDR1 and CDR2 from the germline V gene are SGHDT and YYEEEE. CDR3 DNA sequence: TGTGCCAGCAGGAGACAGAGCCAAGAGACCCAGTACTTC. It codes for CASRRQSQETQYF.

This clone was recorded a few times. This sequence joins TRBV5-4 and TRBJ2-3; 9 bases agree with TRBD1. CDR1 is SGHNT, CDR2 YYREEE, per germline (reference sequence). This CDR3 spans 15 amino acids. J lost 4 bases, V lost 3 bases, and 6 bases had no gene match. This CDR3 is CASSSPGTGPDTQYF. The CDR3 DNA is TGTGCCAGCAGCTCCCCCGGGACAGGGCCAGATACGCAGTATTTT.

This chain connects TRBV6-6 to TRBJ1-2, with TRBD1 as a possible D gene (5 bases). Trimming pared 4 bases from V and 3 bases from J, leaving 6 bases between. Germline CDR1 reads MNHNY; CDR2 reads SVGAGI (reference sequence). The CDR3 extends over 12 amino acids. CDR3 bases: TGTGCCAGCAGTTCGACAGACTATGGCTACACCTTC. This codes for CASSSTDYGYTF.

The chain has TRBV19 and TRBJ2-3; TRBD2 is a possible D gene (6 bases). Trimming shortened V by 4 bases and J by 5 bases, and 13 bases separated the two germline ends. This CDR3 contains 14 residues. Germline assignment: CDR1 LNHDA and CDR2 SQIVND (reference sequence). The DNA of the CDR3 is TGTGCCAGTAGTAGAAGTTCGGGGGAAGATACGCAGTATTTT. As protein: CASSRSSGEDTQYF.

A few counts support this clone. J is TRBJ2-5 and V is TRBV7-2, with TRBD2 identical over 9 bases. The CDR3 runs to 16 residues. V trimming: 3 bases; J trimming: 2 bases; junction bases outside the gene matches: 7. The germline gives CDR1 SGHTA, CDR2 FQGNSA. CDR3: CASSLYSGGIQETQYF. The CDR3, as DNA: TGTGCCAGCAGCTTGTACAGCGGGGGGATACAAGAGACCCAGTACTTC.

The chain joins TRBV6-5 to TRBJ2-7; TRBD1 matches 8 bases. The V gene end was trimmed by 4 bases and the J gene end by 4 bases; junction bases not matched to a gene: 12. Germline-derived CDR1 and CDR2 are MNHEY and SVGAGI. The CDR3 has 16 amino acids. The CDR3 region has the DNA TGTGCCAGCAGTTCCCTCTCCGGGACAGGCCTTTACGAGCAGTACTTC. It encodes CASSSLSGTGLYEQYF.

This clone showed up just a few times. The J gene is TRBJ1-3, the V gene TRBV29-1; 9 bases line up with TRBD1. The CDR3 length is 15 residues. V lost 4 bases to trimming and J lost 7 bases; unmatched junction nucleotides: 11. The V gene's germline CDR1 is SQVTM and CDR2 ANQGSEA. In DNA form, the CDR3 reads TGCAGCGTTGGCGGGACAGGGTCCACCGGGAACACCATATATTTT. Its translation: CSVGGTGSTGNTIYF.

V and J are TRBV5-4 and TRBJ2-1, with 10 bases that match TRBD1. The CDR3 contains 14 residues. The junction had 4 bases not matched to a gene; V was cut back by 3 bases and J by 7 bases. Germline CDR1 is SGHNT and CDR2 is YYREEE (reference sequence). The CDR3 loop reads CASSSGQGVNEQFF. CDR3 nucleotide sequence: TGTGCCAGCAGCTCCGGACAGGGGGTAAATGAGCAGTTCTTC.

This clone was seen only a few times. The rearrangement links TRBV5-4 to TRBJ1-6; a possible D gene is TRBD1 (5 bases). Trimming removed 1 base from V and 6 bases from J, with 11 bases in between. The CDR3 has 15 residues. Germline V gene sequence: CDR1 SGHNT, CDR2 YYREEE (reference sequence). The CDR3 here is CASSLMAGPNSPLHF. CDR3 DNA: TGTGCCAGCAGCTTGATGGCAGGGCCTAATTCACCCCTCCACTTT. The variable domain in full, with the rest retrieved from reference TRBV5-4 and TRBJ1-6, is ETGVTQSPTHLIKTRGQQVTLRCSSQSGHNTVSWYQQALGQGPQFIFQYYREEENGRGNFPPRFSGLQFPNYSSELNVNALELDDSALYLCASSLMAGPNSPLHFGNGTRLTVT.

This clone has more than one count but fewer than ten. The rearrangement uses TRBV4-1 and TRBJ1-1; the match to TRBD1 covers 9 bases. This CDR3 is 17 amino acids long. The trim removed 5 bases at V and 4 bases at J, leaving 14 bases unmatched. Germline V gene sequence: CDR1 MGHRA, CDR2 YSYEKL. Written as DNA, the CDR3 is TGCGCCAGCAGCTCGCCCCGGGACAGGGTAGGGCGCACTGAAGCTTTCTTT. This translates into CASSSPRDRVGRTEAFF.